This entry features one T cell receptor beta chain sequence. Its specificity is unknown. Trimming removed 6 bases from V and 5 bases from J; junction bases left unmatched: 9. This CDR3 contains 16 residues. Germline V gene lookup returns CDR1 MDHEN and CDR2 SYDVKM. The data belong to a study of cytomegalovirus exposure and HLA in healthy donors. Findings of the study overall: Over 15,000 TCR beta sequences were associated with HLA alleles at 0.05 false discovery rate in a later analysis.

The PCR employed 60 Vbeta primers together with 13 Jbeta primers. Profiled with immunoSEQ multiplex PCR; TCRdb holds only in-frame clones, not every one. The sample includes 90,000 to 100,000 clones, less than 80% seen only once; the top ten take approximately 2%. The chain combines TRBV28 with TRBJ1-5; 11 nucleotides agree with TRBD1. The specimen sequenced was PBMCs. The receptor's source is a man aged 40-49 years in good health and CMV-seronegative. Here the CDR3 reads CASSLPDRGPYQPQHF. DNA of the CDR3: TGTGCCAGCAGCCTACCGGACAGGGGGCCCTATCAGCCCCAGCATTTT.